The 25 T cell receptor beta chains reported below all come from one sample, sequenced in a study of blood T cell repertoires in COVID-19. Assay: immunoSEQ multiplex PCR; the TCRdb copy retains only in-frame clones and omits some. The sample carries about 220,000 clones, around 81% recorded once. Sequenced: peripheral blood. The receptors come from a human donor in a cohort sampled during active COVID-19.

The rearrangement uses TRBV5-6 and TRBJ1-4, with D perhaps TRBD1 (5 bases). The CDR3 length is 13 residues. Germline CDR1 SGHDT, CDR2 YYEEEE. V gave up 7 bases and J gave up 3 bases, with 10 bases separating them. The CDR3 loop is CASRDSSNEKLFF. CDR3 DNA: TGTGCCAGCCGAGACAGTTCTAATGAAAAACTGTTTTTT.

The J gene is TRBJ1-6, the V gene TRBV5-6; D ambiguous. From germline, CDR1 is SGHDT and CDR2 YYEEEE. V lost 1 base to trimming and J lost 6 bases, with 11 bases between them. The CDR3 contains 15 residues. Written as DNA, the CDR3 is TGTGCCAGCAGCTTGAGAGGCAGATTTAATTCACCCCTCCACTTT. Protein product: CASSLRGRFNSPLHF. Using reference TRBV5-6 and TRBJ1-6 for the parts outside the CDR3, the full variable domain is DAGVTQSPTHLIKTRGQQVTLRCSPKSGHDTVSWYQQALGQGPQFIFQYYEEEERQRGNFPDRFSGHQFPNYSSELNVNALLLGDSALYLCASSLRGRFNSPLHFGNGTRLTVT.

About this clone itself: One base away lies a much larger clone, so this may be a sequencing read error. Other DNA variants within this sample encode the same CDR3. The J gene is TRBJ1-2, the V gene TRBV7-2, with D perhaps TRBD1 (5 bases). The germline gives CDR1 SGHTA, CDR2 FQGNSA. Trimming stripped 5 bases from V and 2 bases from J, with 9 bases between. This CDR3 comprises 13 residues. This CDR3 reads CASSPDKNYGYTF. The CDR3 DNA sequence: TGTGCCAGCAGCCCGGACAAAAACTATGGCTACACCTTC.

CDR3 nucleotides: TGTGCCAGTAGTCCTGAGGCGGTCTATGGCTACACCTTC. This gives the protein CASSPEAVYGYTF. This chain connects TRBV19 to TRBJ1-2; D uncertain. Germline loops: CDR1 LNHDA, CDR2 SQIVND (reference sequence). There are 13 residues in the CDR3. Trimming removed 5 bases from V and 4 bases from J, with 11 bases in between.

In its sample, this clone was seen a few times. The rearrangement uses TRBV9 and TRBJ2-5; 8 nucleotides line up with TRBD2. In germline, CDR1 is SGDLS, CDR2 YYNGEE. The CDR3 length is 14 residues. The J segment lost 6 bases and the V segment lost 3 bases, leaving 7 bases of the junction unmatched. In DNA form, the CDR3 reads TGTGCCAGCAGCGCGGGGGGGGGCCCCAAGACCCAGTACTTC. It yields the protein CASSAGGGPKTQYF.

This chain links TRBV5-4 with TRBJ2-2, with TRBD2 matching 7 bases. Germline CDR1 SGHNT, CDR2 YYREEE (reference sequence). After removal of 4 bases from V and 4 bases from J, the junction contained 13 bases not matched to a gene. The length of the CDR3 is 17 residues. CDR3 loop: CASSHEGTGRFTGELFF. The CDR3 bases are TGTGCCAGCAGCCATGAGGGGACCGGGAGGTTCACCGGGGAGCTGTTTTTT.

CDR3 residues: CASSSGQGLETQYF. Here the CDR3 DNA reads TGTGCCAGCAGTTCCGGACAGGGGTTGGAGACCCAGTACTTC. This chain joins TRBV28 and TRBJ2-5, with 9 nucleotides matching TRBD1. This CDR3 comprises 14 residues. Germline V gives CDR1 MDHEN, CDR2 SYDVKM. The junction had 5 bases not matched to a gene; V was cut back by 4 bases and J by 5 bases.

This clone was found a few times. The V and J genes are TRBV6-5 and TRBJ1-3; the D is unclear. CDR3 size: 15 residues. Germline V lookup: CDR1 MNHEY, CDR2 SVGAGI. The V gene lost 6 bases and the J gene lost 0 bases, with 12 bases spanning the gap. The CDR3 spells CASSLGGYSGNTIYF. CDR3 coding DNA: TGTGCCAGCAGCCTCGGCGGATACTCTGGAAACACCATATATTTT.

This clone occurred a few times. The genes are TRBV28 and TRBJ1-2; TRBD1 might be the D (5 bases). Germline CDR1 reads MDHEN; CDR2 reads SYDVKM. This CDR3 spans 14 amino acids. V was shortened by 1 base and J by 8 bases, with 14 bases between the two germline ends. The CDR3 loop is CASSLFQGRGGYTF. In DNA, the CDR3 is TGTGCCAGCAGTTTATTCCAGGGAAGGGGCGGCTACACCTTC.

The chain combines TRBV6-5 with TRBJ1-1; tentatively, D is TRBD1 (6 bases). This CDR3 has 13 residues. V was pared by 7 bases and J by 1 base, with 10 bases between. From germline, CDR1 is MNHEY and CDR2 SVGAGI. CDR3 in DNA: TGTGCCAGCAAGGGCAGGGGGAACACTGAAGCTTTCTTT. Protein: CASKGRGNTEAFF.

The chain uses TRBV27 and TRBJ1-5; possibly TRBD1 for D (6 bases). This CDR3 is built from 14 residues. In germline, CDR1 is MNHEY, CDR2 SMNVEV (reference sequence). V dropped 8 bases and J dropped 3 bases, with 14 bases sitting between them. DNA for the CDR3: TGTGCCAGCGGTCTGCGGGGGGCCAATCAGCCCCAGCATTTT. Its protein is CASGLRGANQPQHF.

The chain employs TRBV7-2 and TRBJ2-5; 11 bases agree with TRBD1. The CDR3 consists of 16 residues. Germline values: CDR1 SGHTA, CDR2 FQGNSA. V lost 1 base, J lost 5 bases, and 6 bases stayed unmatched. The DNA of the CDR3 is TGTGCCAGCAGCTTAGGTGGGGGACAGGGGGTGGAGACCCAGTACTTC. Protein sequence: CASSLGGGQGVETQYF.

The rearrangement joins TRBV3-1 (or the pseudogene TRBV3-2) to TRBJ1-6; 7 positions agree with TRBD1. The CDR3 is 16 residues long. CDR1 is LGHDT and CDR2 is YNNKEL in the germline V gene (reference sequence). V lost 0 bases, J lost 8 bases, and 7 bases stayed unmatched. The CDR3 DNA sequence: TGTGCCAGCAGCCAAGACGGAGGGACAGTTCATTCACCCCTCCACTTT. It encodes CASSQDGGTVHSPLHF.

The genes are TRBV24-1 and TRBJ1-5, with no clear D. V was clipped by 4 bases and J by 2 bases, with 11 bases between them. Germline lookup yields CDR1 KGHDR and CDR2 SFDVKD. CDR3 length equals 15 residues. The CDR3 region is CATSESGRRNQPQHF. In DNA form, the CDR3 reads TGTGCCACCAGTGAGTCCGGGAGGCGCAATCAGCCCCAGCATTTT.

The rearrangement joins TRBV11-2 to TRBJ1-4, with D possibly being TRBD1 (5 bases). The CDR3 covers 14 residues. V was cut by 5 bases and J by 8 bases, with 15 bases left in between. The germline V gene has CDR1 SGHAT and CDR2 FQNNGV. The CDR3 is CASSGGIPGEKLFF. DNA for the CDR3: TGTGCCAGCAGCGGGGGGATCCCGGGGGAAAAACTGTTTTTT.

The sample holds a few counts of this clone. The CDR3 nucleotides read TGTGCCAGCAGCTCTATGGTCTCGGGAGAGCAGTACTTC. This sequence encodes CASSSMVSGEQYF. This chain uses TRBV7-3 with TRBJ2-7, with a weak D call TRBD2 (5 bases). This CDR3 region has 13 residues. The V end was cut by 4 bases, the J end by 7 bases, with 14 bases between. Germline assignment: CDR1 SGHTA and CDR2 FQGTGA.

The V call is TRBV15, the J call TRBJ2-2, with D possibly TRBD1 on 5 matching bases. CDR3 length: 14 residues. The ends were cut back, 7 bases at V and 1 base at J, with 10 bases in the middle. CDR1 LNHNV and CDR2 YYDKDF come from the germline V gene (reference sequence). CDR3 region: CATTHDRNTGELFF. The CDR3 DNA reads TGTGCCACCACCCACGACAGGAACACCGGGGAGCTGTTTTTT.

This clone has just one count. The chain employs TRBV7-3 and TRBJ2-7; 9 bases match TRBD1. The CDR3 has 16 residues. The V gene end was trimmed by 5 bases and the J gene end by 0 bases; junction bases not matched to a gene: 8. CDR1 is SGHTA and CDR2 is FQGTGA in the germline V gene. CDR3 sequence (DNA): TGTGCCAGCAGCCCAAAAGGGACAGGGAGCTCCTACGAGCAGTACTTC. Translated, it gives CASSPKGTGSSYEQYF.

The chain links TRBV19 to TRBJ1-1, with a possible D match to TRBD1 (5 bases). The CDR3 totals 12 residues. V lost 5 bases and J 11 bases, leaving 15 bases between the germline ends. Germline CDR1 LNHDA, CDR2 SQIVND (reference sequence). The CDR3 DNA is TGTGCCAGTAGTTCCCGCCAGGGTAGGGCTTTCTTT. Amino acids: CASSSRQGRAFF.

This chain joins TRBV6-2 or TRBV6-3 and TRBJ1-2; D possibly corresponds to TRBD1 (5 bases). CDR1 MNHEY and CDR2 SVGEGT come from the germline V gene. V shed 6 bases and J shed 4 bases, with 9 bases lying between them. This CDR3 has 12 amino acids. CDR3 nucleotide sequence: TGTGCCAGCAGCGAACAGGCCTATGGCTACACCTTC. This encodes CASSEQAYGYTF.

V and J are TRBV3-1 (or the pseudogene TRBV3-2) and TRBJ1-1; TRBD1 matches 10 bases. Germline CDR1 and CDR2: LGHDT and YNNKEL (reference sequence). V was clipped by 4 bases and J by 1 base; unmatched bases: 3. The CDR3 has 15 residues. The CDR3 nucleotides are TGTGCCAGCAGCCCACGACAGGGGGCGAACACTGAAGCTTTCTTT. Translating gives CASSPRQGANTEAFF.

The genes are TRBV7-8 and TRBJ1-1; tentatively, D is TRBD1 (5 bases). The CDR3 totals 16 residues. Trimming pared 3 bases from V and 0 bases from J, leaving 14 bases between. Germline values: CDR1 SGHVS, CDR2 FQNEAQ. The CDR3 loop is CASSFEGAGLNTEAFF. The CDR3 DNA follows: TGTGCCAGCAGCTTTGAAGGGGCCGGGTTGAACACTGAAGCTTTCTTT.

This sequence joins TRBV28 and TRBJ1-6, with D perhaps TRBD1 (5 bases). The CDR3 consists of 13 residues. Trimming shortened V by 5 bases and J by 14 bases, and 16 bases separated the two germline ends. CDR1 and CDR2 (germline): MDHEN, SYDVKM. CDR3: CASSVRGVWSLHF. In DNA, the CDR3 is TGTGCCAGCAGTGTCCGGGGGGTTTGGTCCCTCCACTTT.

The J gene is TRBJ2-5, the V gene TRBV6-2 or TRBV6-3, with TRBD1 matching over 8 bases. This CDR3 spans 13 amino acids. V lost 2 bases, J lost 9 bases, and 5 bases stayed unmatched. Germline V gives CDR1 MNHEY, CDR2 SVGEGT. CDR3 in amino acids: CASSYTGGMSQYF. CDR3 in DNA: TGTGCCAGCAGTTACACAGGGGGTATGTCCCAGTACTTC.

The rearrangement links TRBV6-5 to TRBJ1-2; 9 positions match TRBD1. Germline CDR1 MNHEY, CDR2 SVGAGI. The CDR3 extends over 15 amino acids. After removal of 0 bases from V and 8 bases from J, the junction contained 7 bases not matched to a gene. The CDR3 loop is CASSYSRQGERGYTF. The DNA for the CDR3 is TGTGCCAGCAGTTACTCGCGACAGGGGGAAAGGGGCTACACCTTC.